The next 12 T cell receptor beta chains were all read from a single sample in a study of blood T cell repertoires in COVID-19. The assay was immunoSEQ multiplex PCR, and TCRdb's table has in-frame clones only and misses some. In the table there are about 320,000 clones, around 84% of which are singletons. The sequencing sample was made of PBMCs or T cells enriched from blood (not recorded which). These TCRs come from a woman aged 25 to 45 who had been exposed to COVID-19.

The chain carries TRBV5-6 and TRBJ1-2, with 7 bases aligning to TRBD1. V dropped 4 bases and J dropped 4; count of bases not matched to a gene: 7. The germline gives CDR1 SGHDT, CDR2 YYEEEE. CDR3 size: 14 residues. CDR3 region: CASSTDRKAYGYTF. The CDR3 coding sequence is TGTGCCAGCAGCACGGACAGGAAAGCCTATGGCTACACCTTC.

The chain uses TRBV4-3 and TRBJ1-6; possibly TRBD1 for D (5 bases). Germline CDR1 reads LGHNA; CDR2 reads YSLEER. The CDR3 loop spans 16 amino acids. The germline V and J ends were trimmed by 1 base and 7 bases, with 14 bases remaining between them. The CDR3 nucleotides read TGCGCCAGCAGCCAAGGGTCCGGGGGGGGGAATTCACCCCTCCACTTT. It translates to CASSQGSGGGNSPLHF.

The chain has TRBV28 and TRBJ2-1; tentatively, D is TRBD2 (6 bases). Germline lookup yields CDR1 MDHEN and CDR2 SYDVKM. Trimming stripped 5 bases from V and 6 bases from J, with 17 bases between. This CDR3 spans 15 amino acids. The CDR3 sequence: CASSPREARSNEQFF. The CDR3 region has the DNA TGTGCCAGCAGTCCGAGGGAGGCTCGAAGCAATGAGCAGTTCTTC. Complete variable domain (other parts from reference TRBV28 and TRBJ2-1): DVKVTQSSRYLVKRTGEKVFLECVQDMDHENMFWYRQDPGLGLRLIYFSYDVKMKEKGDIPEGYSVSREKKERFSLILESASTNQTSMYLCASSPREARSNEQFFGPGTRLTVL.

This clone was seen a single time. This chain connects TRBV24-1 to TRBJ1-6; 7 nucleotides align to TRBD1. V lost 2 bases to trimming and J lost 7 bases; unmatched junction nucleotides: 10. In germline, CDR1 is KGHDR, CDR2 SFDVKD. This CDR3 has 17 amino acids. CDR3 region: CATSDCRRQGQNSPLHF. CDR3 nucleotide sequence: TGTGCCACCAGTGATTGCCGGAGACAGGGTCAAAATTCACCCCTCCACTTT.

The V and J genes are TRBV6-2 or TRBV6-3 and TRBJ1-2; D gene ambiguous. Trimming pared 2 bases from V and 4 bases from J, leaving 5 bases between. There are 12 residues in the CDR3. Germline V gives CDR1 MNHEY, CDR2 SVGEGT. The CDR3 coding sequence is TGTGCCAGCAGTTACGGGAGCTATGGCTACACCTTC. It specifies CASSYGSYGYTF.

The J gene is TRBJ1-2, the V gene TRBV5-1; possibly TRBD1 for D (5 bases). Germline V gene lookup returns CDR1 SGHRS and CDR2 YFSETQ. CDR3 length: 17 residues. Trimming left V 0 bases short and J 4 bases short, with 19 bases between. The CDR3 region is CASSLDGTPSGPYGYTF. As DNA, the CDR3 is TGCGCCAGCAGCTTGGATGGTACTCCATCAGGGCCCTATGGCTACACCTTC.

V gene TRBV28 combines with J gene TRBJ2-7, with a tentative D call TRBD1 (5 bases). Trimming shortened V by 5 bases and J by 1 base, and 12 bases separated the two germline ends. Looked up from germline, CDR1 is MDHEN and CDR2 is SYDVKM. The CDR3 is 14 amino acids. The CDR3 DNA follows: TGTGCCAGCAGTCTACCCCAGGGATCCTACGAGCAGTACTTC. It specifies CASSLPQGSYEQYF. Drawing the rest from reference TRBV28 and TRBJ2-7, the complete variable domain is DVKVTQSSRYLVKRTGEKVFLECVQDMDHENMFWYRQDPGLGLRLIYFSYDVKMKEKGDIPEGYSVSREKKERFSLILESASTNQTSMYLCASSLPQGSYEQYFGPGTRLTVT.

The chain joins TRBV9 to TRBJ1-2; 9 positions match TRBD1. The CDR3 is made up of 15 amino acids. Germline CDR1 SGDLS, CDR2 YYNGEE. After removal of 4 bases from V and 2 bases from J, the junction contained 6 bases not matched to a gene. CDR3 loop: CASSSEGTGNYGYTF. The DNA of the CDR3 is TGTGCCAGCAGCTCCGAGGGGACAGGGAACTATGGCTACACCTTC.

J is TRBJ2-2 and V is TRBV7-2; 8 positions match TRBD2. The CDR3 is 17 amino acids. The germline gives CDR1 SGHTA, CDR2 FQGNSA. Germline trimming cut 1 base from V and 2 bases from J; bases unmatched to any gene: 6. This chain's CDR3 is CASSLVRGGSNTGELFF. The CDR3 DNA follows: TGTGCCAGCAGCTTAGTCCGGGGGGGTTCTAACACCGGGGAGCTGTTTTTT.

This clone was recorded only once. The V and J genes are TRBV3-1 (or the pseudogene TRBV3-2) and TRBJ1-2; 7 nucleotides line up with TRBD1. Per the germline V gene, CDR1 is LGHDT and CDR2 is YNNKEL (reference sequence). V lost 3 bases, J lost 0 bases, and 7 bases stayed unmatched. This CDR3 spans 16 amino acids. In DNA form, the CDR3 reads TGTGCCAGCAGCCATGGACAGGACTTTTCTAACTATGGCTACACCTTC. Translated, it gives CASSHGQDFSNYGYTF.

V usage is TRBV7-2 and J usage is TRBJ1-2; no clear D gene. The CDR3 is 15 residues long. CDR1 is SGHTA and CDR2 is FQGNSA in the germline V gene. The germline V and J ends were trimmed by 5 bases and 5 bases, with 18 bases remaining between them. The DNA of the CDR3 is TGTGCCAGCAGCCCTACCCATCGGGGAAGGTATGGCTACACCTTC. Its translation: CASSPTHRGRYGYTF.

The sample holds one count of this clone. This chain links TRBV29-1 with TRBJ1-2, with TRBD1 identical over 9 bases. Germline-derived CDR1 and CDR2 are SQVTM and ANQGSEA. V was clipped by 5 bases and J by 0 bases; unmatched bases: 7. The CDR3 length is 15 residues. The CDR3 bases are TGCAGCGTTACCGGGACAGGGCGAGCTAACTATGGCTACACCTTC. Amino acid sequence: CSVTGTGRANYGYTF.